These 3 T cell receptor beta chains share one sample of origin, sequenced in a study of blood T cell repertoires in COVID-19. Using immunoSEQ multiplex PCR, the repertoire was profiled, and TCRdb retains in-frame clones only, with some absent. The sample consists of over 250,000 clones, roughly 90% of them appearing once. Specimen: PBMCs or T cells enriched from blood (not recorded which). The receptors were sampled from a woman in her twenties or thirties who had recovered from COVID-19.

The rearrangement uses TRBV10-1 and TRBJ2-7, with TRBD1 matching 8 bases. With 5 bases clipped from V and 0 bases from J, the junction kept 9 bases outside the gene matches. CDR3 length: 16 amino acids. Germline-derived CDR1 and CDR2 are WNHNN and SYGVQD (reference sequence). The CDR3 sequence is CASSNDRGRSSYEQYF. The CDR3, as DNA: TGCGCCAGCAGTAACGACAGGGGAAGAAGCTCCTACGAGCAGTACTTC.

The CDR3 protein is CAISGTSRGSTEAFF. Written as DNA, the CDR3 is TGTGCCATCAGTGGGACTTCCAGGGGTAGCACTGAAGCTTTCTTT. The J gene is TRBJ1-1, the V gene TRBV10-3; D might be TRBD1 (6 bases). Trimming left V 4 bases short and J 4 bases short, with 16 bases between. The length of the CDR3 is 15 residues. The germline V gene has CDR1 ENHRY and CDR2 SYGVKD.

The rearrangement joins TRBV3-1 (or the pseudogene TRBV3-2) to TRBJ2-1, with D maybe TRBD2 (6 bases). Germline V gene lookup returns CDR1 LGHDT and CDR2 YNNKEL (reference sequence). The CDR3 length is 15 residues. Trimming took 0 bases from V and 4 from J, leaving 10 bases between them. CDR3 in amino acids: CASSQDGGSYNEQFF. The CDR3 bases are TGTGCCAGCAGCCAAGACGGGGGATCATACAATGAGCAGTTCTTC.